Many counts were recorded for the clone carrying this TCR beta chain. The antigen remains unidentified. By 5'RACE with 10-nucleotide random UMIs, the cDNA was made. TCRdb redid the calling of the 5' RACE reads with MiXCR, one entry per CDR3 protein. Counted here are 40,000 to 60,000 distinct CDR3 sequences, about 3.7% occurring once; the ten biggest clones make up over 5%. The entry originates in a study of neurological immune-mediated disorders. Study results and caveats: There was no clinical or MRI feature that showed an association with the multiple sclerosis repertoire cluster. TCR-beta repertoires seemed private in all groups, with no expanded CDR3 amino acid sequences shared. HTLV-1-associated myelopathy displayed the greatest TCR clonal expansion, and multiple sclerosis exhibited the smallest, lower than that of healthy controls.

The V end was cut by 10 bases, the J end by 0 bases, with 14 bases between. Per the germline V gene, CDR1 is MGHRA and CDR2 is YSYEKL. The CDR3 runs to 14 residues. Sample: PBMCs. The rearrangement links TRBV4-1 to TRBJ2-3; D is perhaps TRBD2 (6 bases). The receptor's source is a man in his forties with multiple sclerosis. The DNA for the CDR3 is TGCGCCACCCGGGGAGGCCATAGCACAGATACGCAGTATTTT. Protein sequence: CATRGGHSTDTQYF.